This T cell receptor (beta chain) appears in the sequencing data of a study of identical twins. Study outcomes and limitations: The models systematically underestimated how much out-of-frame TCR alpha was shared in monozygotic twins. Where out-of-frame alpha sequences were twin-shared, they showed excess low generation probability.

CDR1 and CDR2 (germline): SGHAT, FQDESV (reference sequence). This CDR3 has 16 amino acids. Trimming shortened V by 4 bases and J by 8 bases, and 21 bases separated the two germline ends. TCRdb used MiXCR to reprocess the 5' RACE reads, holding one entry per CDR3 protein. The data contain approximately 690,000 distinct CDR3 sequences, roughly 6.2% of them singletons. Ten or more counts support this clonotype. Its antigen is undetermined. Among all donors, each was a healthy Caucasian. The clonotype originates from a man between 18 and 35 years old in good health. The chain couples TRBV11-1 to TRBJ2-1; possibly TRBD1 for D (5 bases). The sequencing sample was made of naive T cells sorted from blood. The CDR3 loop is CASSSIEVGPRDEQFF. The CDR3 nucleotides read TGTGCCAGCAGCTCGATAGAGGTGGGGCCTAGGGATGAGCAGTTCTTC.